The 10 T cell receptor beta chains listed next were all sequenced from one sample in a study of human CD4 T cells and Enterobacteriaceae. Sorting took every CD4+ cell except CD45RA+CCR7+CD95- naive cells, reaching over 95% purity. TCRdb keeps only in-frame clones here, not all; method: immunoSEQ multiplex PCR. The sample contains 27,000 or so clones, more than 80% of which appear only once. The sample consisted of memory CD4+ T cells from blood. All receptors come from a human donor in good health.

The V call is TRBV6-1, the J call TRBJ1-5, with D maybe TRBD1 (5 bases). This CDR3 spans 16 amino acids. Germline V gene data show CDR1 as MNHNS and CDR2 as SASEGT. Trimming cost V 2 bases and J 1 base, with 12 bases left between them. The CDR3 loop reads CASSESGRASNQPQHF. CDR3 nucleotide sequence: TGTGCCAGCAGTGAATCTGGCAGGGCGAGCAATCAGCCCCAGCATTTT.

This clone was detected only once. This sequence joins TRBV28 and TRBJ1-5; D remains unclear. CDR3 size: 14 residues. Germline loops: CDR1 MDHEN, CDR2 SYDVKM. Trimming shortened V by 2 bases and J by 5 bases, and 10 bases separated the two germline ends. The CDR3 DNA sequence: TGTGCCAGCAGTTTAACGGGTAATTATCAGCCCCAGCATTTT. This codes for CASSLTGNYQPQHF.

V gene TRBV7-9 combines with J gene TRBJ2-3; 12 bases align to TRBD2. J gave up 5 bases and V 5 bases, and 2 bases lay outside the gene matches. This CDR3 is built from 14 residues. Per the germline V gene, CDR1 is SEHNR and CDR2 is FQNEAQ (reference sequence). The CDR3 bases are TGTGCCAGCAGCCAGACTAGCGGGGGAGATACGCAGTATTTT. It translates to CASSQTSGGDTQYF.

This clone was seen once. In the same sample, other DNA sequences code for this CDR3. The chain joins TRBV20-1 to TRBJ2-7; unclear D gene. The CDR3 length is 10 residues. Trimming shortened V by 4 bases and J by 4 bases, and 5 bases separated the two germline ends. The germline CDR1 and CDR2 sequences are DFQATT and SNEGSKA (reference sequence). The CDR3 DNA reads TGCAGTGCTAACGGATACGAGCAGTACTTC. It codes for CSANGYEQYF.

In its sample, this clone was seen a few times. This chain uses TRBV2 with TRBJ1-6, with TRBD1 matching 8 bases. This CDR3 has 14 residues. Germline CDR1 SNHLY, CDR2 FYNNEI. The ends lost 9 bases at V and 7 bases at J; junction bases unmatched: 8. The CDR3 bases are TGTGCCAGTTCCCCACAGGGGGTGAATTCACCCCTCCACTTT. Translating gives CASSPQGVNSPLHF. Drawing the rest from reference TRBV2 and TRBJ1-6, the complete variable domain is EPEVTQTPSHQVTQMGQEVILRCVPISNHLYFYWYRQILGQKVEFLVSFYNNEISEKSEIFDDQFSVERPDGSNFTLKIRSTKLEDSAMYFCASSPQGVNSPLHFGNGTRLTVT.

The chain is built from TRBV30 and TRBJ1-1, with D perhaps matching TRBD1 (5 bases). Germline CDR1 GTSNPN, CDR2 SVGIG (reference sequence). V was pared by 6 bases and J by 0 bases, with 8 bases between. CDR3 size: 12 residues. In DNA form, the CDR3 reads TGTGCCTGTAGGACATTGAACACTGAAGCTTTCTTT. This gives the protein CACRTLNTEAFF.

The DNA for the CDR3 is TGTGCCAGCAGCTTGGGACAGAACACCGGGGAGCTGTTTTTT. Its translation is CASSLGQNTGELFF. The chain couples TRBV11-2 to TRBJ2-2, with TRBD1 as a possible D gene (6 bases). Trimming took 3 bases from V and 1 from J, leaving 6 bases between them. The CDR3 consists of 14 residues. Germline V gene sequence: CDR1 SGHAT, CDR2 FQNNGV.

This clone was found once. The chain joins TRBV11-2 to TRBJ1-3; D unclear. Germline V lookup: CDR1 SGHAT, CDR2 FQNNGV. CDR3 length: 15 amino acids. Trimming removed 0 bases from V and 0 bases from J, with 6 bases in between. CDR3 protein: CASSLERDSGNTIYF. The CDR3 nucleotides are TGTGCCAGCAGCTTAGAGAGGGACTCTGGAAACACCATATATTTT. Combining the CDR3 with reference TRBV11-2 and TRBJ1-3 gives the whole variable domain EAGVAQSPRYKIIEKRQSVAFWCNPISGHATLYWYQQILGQGPKLLIQFQNNGVVDDSQLPKDRFSAERLKGVDSTLKIQPAKLEDSAVYLCASSLERDSGNTIYFGEGSWLTVV.

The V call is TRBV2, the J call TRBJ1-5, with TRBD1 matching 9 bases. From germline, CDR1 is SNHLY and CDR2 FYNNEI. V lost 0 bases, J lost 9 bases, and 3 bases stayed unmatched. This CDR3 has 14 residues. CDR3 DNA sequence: TGTGCCAGCAGTGAAGCTGACAGGGGGGGGCCCCAGCATTTT. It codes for CASSEADRGGPQHF.

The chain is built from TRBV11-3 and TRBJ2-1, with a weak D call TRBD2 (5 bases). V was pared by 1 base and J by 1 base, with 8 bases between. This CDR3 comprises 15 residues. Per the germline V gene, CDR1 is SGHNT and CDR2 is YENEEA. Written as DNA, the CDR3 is TGTGCCAGCAGCTTAGGGAGGCGATCCTACAATGAGCAGTTCTTC. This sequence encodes CASSLGRRSYNEQFF.